This entry features one T cell receptor (beta chain) sequence. It was with 60 Vbeta and 13 Jbeta primers that the PCR ran. Sequencing was performed with immunoSEQ multiplex PCR; in TCRdb, only in-frame clones are kept and a portion is missing. Its table records approximately 110,000 clones. CDR1 and CDR2 from the germline V gene are SGHAT and FQNNGV. This CDR3 region has 16 residues. After removal of 4 bases from V and 8 bases from J, the junction contained 14 bases not matched to a gene. The data stem from a study of cytomegalovirus exposure and HLA in healthy donors. This TCR derives from a man aged 25-45 years in good health and CMV-seronegative. The V gene is TRBV11-2, the J gene TRBJ2-4, with 7 nucleotides matching TRBD2. The material sequenced was PBMCs. The CDR3 sequence is CASSSRLFRGRDIQYF. CDR3 sequence (DNA): TGTGCCAGCAGCTCCCGTCTATTCCGAGGGAGGGACATTCAGTACTTC.